This T cell receptor beta chain is drawn from a study of OX40 agonist ivuxolimab in advanced cancers. About the investigation overall: The costimulatory receptor OX40 (CD134) was targeted by ivuxolimab, a fully human IgG2 agonistic monoclonal antibody. Prior anti-PD-1, anti-PD-L1 or anti-CTLA-4 therapy was permitted, and approximately 41% of dose-escalation patients had received checkpoint inhibitors. Three dose-escalation patients achieved partial responses, one with hepatocellular carcinoma and two with cutaneous melanoma. A male proportion of nearly 85% and a mean age of 60 years, ranging from about 23 to 90, were recorded for the dose-escalation cohort. The paper describes the monotherapy dose-escalation part (N = 52 patients) of the phase I trial of ivuxolimab. Peripheral TCRbeta sequencing was intended to test whether TCR sequence diversity was altered and clonal T-cell expansion was caused by ivuxolimab. Intravenous ivuxolimab was administered to patients every 2 weeks at six dose levels: 0.01, 0.1, 0.3, 1.5, 3 and 10 mg/kg. Of the approximately 50 patients in dose escalation, about 20 had hepatocellular carcinoma, about 15 had melanoma, 9 had renal cell carcinoma and 9 had head and neck cancer.

Genomic DNA was extracted from sorted cells for sequencing of the TCRbeta CDR3 region. The immunoSEQ Assay was used to sequence the TCRbeta CDR3 regions. TCRdb provides this immuneACCESS table in a form limited to in-frame rearrangements. Some clones are lacking; in checked studies, under half of them reflect an unresolved V gene, and why the rest are absent is not known. In all, the sample holds some 100,000 clones, and approximately 94% of those were seen once. About 2.4% of the sample comes from the top ten. From its cysteine to its phenylalanine, the CDR3 spans 16 amino acids. The only DNA kept is the CDR3, 48 bases in frame from the first base. Germline trimming amounts to 1 base on V and 5 bases on J, with 6 as the count of junction bases outside the gene matches. CDR1 and CDR2 are drawn from the germline V gene: SGHAT, FQNNGV. As for this clone: The antigen this receptor binds is unknown. Per-nucleotide qualities are absent, and no much larger clonotype sits a single base away.

The trial excluded patients who had a history of autoimmune disease or who were on systemic immunosuppression. In every dose cohort, peripheral blood was drawn for TCR sequencing at baseline, cycle 4 day 1, and cycle 7 day 1. Samples came from an open-label, multicenter, first-in-human phase I dose-escalation trial of ivuxolimab. Adults with locally advanced or metastatic melanoma, renal cell, hepatocellular, or head and neck squamous cell carcinoma were enrolled in the trial. Before TCR sequencing, CD4+ and CD8+ T cells were separately sorted from peripheral blood. The full study reports these points: At doses of 0.1 to 3.0 mg/kg, clonal expansion of both CD4+ and CD8+ blood T cells was observed from baseline to week 6. Which antigens the clonally expanded peripheral T cells were specific for was not determined. On average, CD8+ T cells showed more expanded clones than CD4+ T cells after ivuxolimab. In partial responders in the 0.1-3.0 mg/kg groups, normalized peripheral clonal expansion was found to be among the lowest, especially among CD8+ T cells. Low levels of normalized T-cell clonal expansion were also seen in some patients who did not respond.

The sequence was collected from an adult with an advanced solid tumor such as melanoma, head and neck, liver or kidney cancer. Sequences were derived from CD4+ or CD8+ T cells sorted from blood, sampled in a trial of the OX40 agonist ivuxolimab. The V and J genes are TRBV11-2 and TRBJ2-1, with 9 central nucleotides matching TRBD1. The CDR3 reads as follows: CASSLGTGGGHNEQFF. The DNA sequence follows: TGTGCCAGCAGCTTAGGAACAGGGGGCGGACACAATGAGCAGTTCTTC.